This entry lists 20 T cell receptor beta chains sequenced from one sample in a study of blood T cell repertoires in COVID-19. Sequencing used immunoSEQ multiplex PCR; TCRdb keeps in-frame clones, though not all of them. The data show 250,000 to 300,000 clones, about 88% seen once. Sequencing was done on a sample of PBMCs or T cells enriched from blood (not recorded which). Receptors were obtained from a woman aged 60 to 75 in a cohort exposed to, infected with or recovered from COVID-19 (not recorded which).

The chain employs TRBV2 and TRBJ2-1, with 13 bases fitting TRBD2. J was trimmed by 6 bases and V by 4 bases; bases with no gene match: 3. This CDR3 has 15 residues. From germline, CDR1 is SNHLY and CDR2 FYNNEI. The CDR3 loop is CASSGTSGSPNEQFF. The CDR3 DNA is TGTGCCAGCAGTGGGACTAGCGGGAGCCCCAATGAGCAGTTCTTC.

The chain uses TRBV28 and TRBJ1-3, with no clear D. This CDR3 region has 15 residues. Germline assignment: CDR1 MDHEN and CDR2 SYDVKM. The V gene lost 6 bases and the J gene lost 0 bases, with 12 bases spanning the gap. The CDR3 sequence is CASRRDLSSGNTIYF. The CDR3 region has the DNA TGTGCCAGCAGGCGTGACTTGAGCTCTGGAAACACCATATATTTT.

This clone has only one observation. The V call is TRBV11-2, the J call TRBJ2-7; D uncertain. Deletions cut 5 bases from V and 4 bases from J, with 6 bases between. The CDR3 is 11 amino acids. From germline, CDR1 is SGHAT and CDR2 FQNNGV. The CDR3 nucleotides are TGTGCCAGCAGCCCTCGGTACGAGCAGTACTTC. Amino acid sequence: CASSPRYEQYF.

V usage is TRBV27 and J usage is TRBJ2-1; a weak D match, TRBD1 (6 bases). Germline CDR1 is MNHEY and CDR2 is SMNVEV (reference sequence). This CDR3 spans 15 amino acids. V gave up 3 bases and J gave up 3 bases, with 12 bases separating them. The CDR3 DNA follows: TGTGCCAGCAGTTTGAGGGGGATTCACTACAATGAGCAGTTCTTC. It encodes CASSLRGIHYNEQFF.

The table lists this clone with a few counts. This chain links TRBV19 with TRBJ2-7; 7 bases are shared with TRBD1. V was clipped by 4 bases and J by 6 bases; unmatched bases: 9. The CDR3 spans 14 residues. The V gene's germline CDR1 is LNHDA and CDR2 SQIVND (reference sequence). CDR3 region: CASSTSLTGSEQYF. CDR3 coding DNA: TGTGCCAGTAGTACCTCCCTGACAGGGAGCGAGCAGTACTTC.

This clone was seen a few times. The chain links TRBV7-2 to TRBJ2-1; D possibly corresponds to TRBD2 (5 bases). Germline values: CDR1 SGHTA, CDR2 FQGNSA. V gave up 5 bases and J gave up 1 base, with 12 bases separating them. This CDR3 comprises 15 residues. Written as DNA, the CDR3 is TGTGCCAGCAGCCCCACTAGAGAATCCTACAATGAGCAGTTCTTC. Its protein is CASSPTRESYNEQFF.

This chain connects TRBV6-5 to TRBJ1-2; tentative D call: TRBD1 (6 bases). The CDR3 spans 12 residues. Per germline, CDR1 MNHEY and CDR2 SVGAGI. Trimming took 8 bases from V and 1 from J, leaving 8 bases between them. For the CDR3, the DNA is TGTGCCAGCGCGGACAGTAACTATGGCTACACCTTC. Its protein is CASADSNYGYTF.

V is TRBV5-5 and J is TRBJ1-4; D is ambiguous. Trimming shortened V by 4 bases and J by 0 bases, and 10 bases separated the two germline ends. CDR1 and CDR2 (germline): SGHKS, YYEKEE (reference sequence). The CDR3 is 15 amino acids. The CDR3 region is CASSPGGSTNEKLFF. In DNA form, the CDR3 reads TGTGCCAGCAGCCCCGGCGGCTCAACTAATGAAAAACTGTTTTTT.

The chain couples TRBV7-2 to TRBJ2-3, with 15 bases aligning to TRBD2. Germline V CDR1 and CDR2: SGHTA, FQGNSA. V shed 4 bases, J shed 4 bases, and the junction held 6 bases outside the gene matches. The CDR3 length is 17 residues. CDR3 amino acids: CASSSGTSGRSADTQYF. CDR3 in DNA: TGTGCCAGCAGCTCCGGGACTAGCGGGAGGAGTGCAGATACGCAGTATTTT.

The chain employs TRBV18 and TRBJ2-7, with TRBD2 matching over 7 bases. Germline CDR1 is KGHSH and CDR2 is LQKENI. V was clipped by 4 bases and J by 2 bases; unmatched bases: 5. This CDR3 spans 14 amino acids. The CDR3 coding sequence is TGTGCCAGCTCACGGACTAGGTCGGCCTACGAGCAGTACTTC. Protein product: CASSRTRSAYEQYF.

The chain has TRBV2 and TRBJ2-7; D perhaps matches TRBD2 (6 bases). The CDR3 sequence is 14 residues long. Germline V gene sequence: CDR1 SNHLY, CDR2 FYNNEI. The V and J ends lost 7 bases and 0 bases respectively, with 13 bases between them. The CDR3 DNA sequence: TGTGCCAGCAATGTCGGGGGAGGCTCCTACGAGCAGTACTTC. Translating it yields CASNVGGGSYEQYF.

The gene calls are TRBV27 and TRBJ2-7; 8 positions match TRBD2. CDR1 is MNHEY and CDR2 is SMNVEV in the germline V gene (reference sequence). The CDR3 has 13 residues. J lost 1 base, V lost 10 bases, and 6 bases had no gene match. The CDR3 nucleotides are TGTGCCACCGGGAGGGGTCCATCCTACGAGCAGTACTTC. Protein sequence: CATGRGPSYEQYF.

The chain is built from TRBV5-1 and TRBJ1-3; the D gene is possibly TRBD1 (6 bases). CDR3 length equals 12 residues. Trimming stripped 8 bases from V and 1 base from J, with 7 bases between. Looked up from germline, CDR1 is SGHRS and CDR2 is YFSETQ. The CDR3: CASGTSGNTIYF. The CDR3 DNA reads as TGCGCCAGTGGGACATCTGGAAACACCATATATTTT.

This clone was seen a handful of times. The rearrangement joins TRBV5-1 to TRBJ2-5; a possible D gene is TRBD2 (6 bases). This CDR3 comprises 15 residues. Trimming shortened V by 3 bases and J by 5 bases, and 17 bases separated the two germline ends. Looked up from germline, CDR1 is SGHRS and CDR2 is YFSETQ. The CDR3 loop reads CASSSSPGGWETQYF. The CDR3 DNA is TGCGCCAGCAGCTCGAGCCCTGGAGGGTGGGAGACCCAGTACTTC.

The chain combines TRBV10-3 with TRBJ1-5; TRBD1 is a possible D gene (6 bases). The germline CDR1 and CDR2 sequences are ENHRY and SYGVKD. CDR3 length: 14 amino acids. Trimming cost V 2 bases and J 1 base, with 6 bases left between them. The CDR3 sequence is CAISEQGSNQPQHF. For the CDR3, the DNA is TGTGCCATCAGTGAGCAGGGGAGCAATCAGCCCCAGCATTTT.

This chain uses TRBV5-1 with TRBJ1-1, with D tentatively TRBD1 (6 bases). This CDR3 comprises 16 residues. Germline loops: CDR1 SGHRS, CDR2 YFSETQ. With 6 bases removed from V and 5 bases from J, the gap between germline ends came to 23 bases. CDR3 bases: TGCGCCAGCACAACTGGAACAGGGTGGCCCTCTACTGAAGCTTTCTTT. Translated, it gives CASTTGTGWPSTEAFF.

This clone has just one count. One junction end disagrees with the germline gene, perhaps due to a read error. The rearrangement uses TRBV28 and TRBJ2-7, with 9 bases identical to TRBD2. The length of the CDR3 is 15 residues. Germline lookup yields CDR1 MDHEN and CDR2 SYDVKM. CDR3 sequence reads: CACRATSGFTYEQYF. DNA of the CDR3: TGTGCCTGCAGGGCAACTAGCGGGTTTACCTACGAGCAGTACTTC.

V gene TRBV2 combines with J gene TRBJ1-1; D might be TRBD1 (5 bases). This CDR3 is 14 amino acids long. The germline V gene has CDR1 SNHLY and CDR2 FYNNEI. Trimming took off 4 bases at V and 0 bases at J, with 9 bases between the two ends. The CDR3 DNA is TGTGCCAGCAGTGCCCAGGGTTTGAACACTGAAGCTTTCTTT. Translating gives CASSAQGLNTEAFF.

This rearrangement joins TRBV18 to TRBJ2-7; D remains unclear. Germline V gene data show CDR1 as KGHSH and CDR2 as LQKENI. V lost 6 bases and J lost 0, with 9 bases in between. This CDR3 contains 13 residues. CDR3 loop: CASSPTPSYEQYF. The CDR3 DNA reads TGTGCCAGCTCTCCCACTCCCTCCTACGAGCAGTACTTC.

The chain carries TRBV12-3 or TRBV12-4 and TRBJ2-1; perhaps TRBD1 as D (5 bases). V was cut by 6 bases and J by 4 bases, with 10 bases left in between. This CDR3 is built from 13 residues. The CDR3 reads CASSYAGYNEQFF. CDR3 sequence (DNA): TGTGCCAGCAGCTACGCAGGGTACAATGAGCAGTTCTTC.